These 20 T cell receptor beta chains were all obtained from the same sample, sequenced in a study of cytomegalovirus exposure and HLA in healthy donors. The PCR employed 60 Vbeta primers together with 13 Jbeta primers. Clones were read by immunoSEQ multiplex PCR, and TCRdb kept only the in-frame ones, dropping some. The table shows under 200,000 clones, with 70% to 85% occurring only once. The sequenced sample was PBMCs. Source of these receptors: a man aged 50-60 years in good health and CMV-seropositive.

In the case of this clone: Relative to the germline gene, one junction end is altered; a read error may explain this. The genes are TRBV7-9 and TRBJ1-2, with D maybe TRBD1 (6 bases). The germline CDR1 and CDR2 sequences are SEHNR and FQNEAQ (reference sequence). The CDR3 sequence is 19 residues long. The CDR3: CASSLDPRIGTRLVSGCTF. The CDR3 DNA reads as TGTGCCAGCAGCTTAGATCCGAGGATCGGGACACGCCTCGTATCCGGCTGCACCTTC. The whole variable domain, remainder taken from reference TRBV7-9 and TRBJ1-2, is DTGVSQNPRHKITKRGQNVTFRCDPISEHNRLYWYRQTLGQGPEFLTYFQNEAQLEKSRLLSDRFSAERPKGSFSTLEIQRTEQGDSAMYLCASSLDPRIGTRLVSGCTFGSGTRLTVV.

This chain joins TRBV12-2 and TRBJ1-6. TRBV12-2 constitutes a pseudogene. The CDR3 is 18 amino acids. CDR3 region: CASRLGKGGDCYNSPLHF. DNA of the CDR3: TGTGCAAGTCGCCTAGGAAAGGGGGGGGACTGCTATAATTCACCCCTCCACTTT.

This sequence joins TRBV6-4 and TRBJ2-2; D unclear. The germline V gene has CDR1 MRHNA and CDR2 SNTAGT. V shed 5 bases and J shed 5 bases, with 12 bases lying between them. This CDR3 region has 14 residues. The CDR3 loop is CASSTRWQTGELFF. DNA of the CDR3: TGTGCCAGCAGTACCCGTTGGCAGACCGGGGAGCTGTTTTTT.

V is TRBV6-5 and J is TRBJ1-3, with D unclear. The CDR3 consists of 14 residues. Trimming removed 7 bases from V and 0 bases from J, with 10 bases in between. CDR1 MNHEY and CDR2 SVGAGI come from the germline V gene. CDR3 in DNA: TGTGCCAGCACTGACACGGTCTCTGGAAACACCATATATTTT. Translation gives CASTDTVSGNTIYF.

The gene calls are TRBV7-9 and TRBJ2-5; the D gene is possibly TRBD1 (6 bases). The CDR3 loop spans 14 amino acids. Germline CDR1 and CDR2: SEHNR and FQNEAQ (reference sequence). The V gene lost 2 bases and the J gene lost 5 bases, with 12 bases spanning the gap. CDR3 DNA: TGTGCCAGCAGCTTAATGGGGGCTCGGGAGACCCAGTACTTC. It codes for CASSLMGARETQYF.

The CDR3 region is CASSQGLIRETQYF. The CDR3 region has the DNA TGTGCCAGCAGCCAAGGTCTTATTAGAGAGACCCAGTACTTC. The chain links TRBV14 to TRBJ2-5; D is unresolved. CDR1 SGHDN and CDR2 FVKESK come from the germline V gene. Trimming took 1 base from V and 4 from J, leaving 10 bases between them. The CDR3 contains 14 residues.

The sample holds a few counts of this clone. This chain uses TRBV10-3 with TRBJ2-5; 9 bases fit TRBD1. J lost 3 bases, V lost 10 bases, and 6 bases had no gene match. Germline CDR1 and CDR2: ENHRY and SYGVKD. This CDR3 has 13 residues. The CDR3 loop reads CATVRTGEETQYF. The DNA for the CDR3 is TGTGCCACCGTTAGGACAGGGGAAGAGACCCAGTACTTC.

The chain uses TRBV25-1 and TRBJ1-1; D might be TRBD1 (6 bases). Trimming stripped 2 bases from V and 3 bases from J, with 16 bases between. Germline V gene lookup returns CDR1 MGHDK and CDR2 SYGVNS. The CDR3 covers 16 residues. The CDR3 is CASSEQPSGVYTEAFF. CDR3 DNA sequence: TGTGCCAGCAGTGAACAGCCGTCAGGGGTGTACACTGAAGCTTTCTTT.

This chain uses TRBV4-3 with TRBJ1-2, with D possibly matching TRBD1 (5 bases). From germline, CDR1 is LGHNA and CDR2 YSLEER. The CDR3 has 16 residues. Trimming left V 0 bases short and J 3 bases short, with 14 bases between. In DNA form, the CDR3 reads TGCGCCAGCAGCCAAGACTTCGGCAGGGCAGACTATGGCTACACCTTC. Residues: CASSQDFGRADYGYTF.

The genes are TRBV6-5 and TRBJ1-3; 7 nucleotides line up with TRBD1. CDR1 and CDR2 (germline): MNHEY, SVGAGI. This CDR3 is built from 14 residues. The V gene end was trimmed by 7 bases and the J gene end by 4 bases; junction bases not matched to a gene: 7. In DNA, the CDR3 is TGTGCCAGCAAACCGGGACAGCTGGGAAACACCATATATTTT. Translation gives CASKPGQLGNTIYF.

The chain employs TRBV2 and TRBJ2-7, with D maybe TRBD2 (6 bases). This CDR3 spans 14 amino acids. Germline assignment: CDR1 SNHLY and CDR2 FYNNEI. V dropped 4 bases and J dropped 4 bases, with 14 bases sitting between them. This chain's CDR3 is CASSGGSGGYEQYF. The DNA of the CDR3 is TGTGCCAGCAGTGGGGGATCTGGAGGGTACGAGCAGTACTTC.

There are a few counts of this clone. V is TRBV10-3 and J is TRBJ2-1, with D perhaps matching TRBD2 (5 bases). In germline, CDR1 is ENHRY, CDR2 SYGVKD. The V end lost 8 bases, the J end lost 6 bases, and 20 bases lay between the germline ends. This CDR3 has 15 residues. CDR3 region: CAIDISGLDGNEQFF. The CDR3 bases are TGTGCCATCGATATCTCCGGACTCGACGGCAATGAGCAGTTCTTC.

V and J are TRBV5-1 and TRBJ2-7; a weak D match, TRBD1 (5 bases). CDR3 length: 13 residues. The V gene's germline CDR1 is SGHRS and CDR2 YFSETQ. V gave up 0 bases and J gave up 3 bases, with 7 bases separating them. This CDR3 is CASSLGQNYEQYF. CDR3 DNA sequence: TGCGCCAGCAGCTTGGGACAGAACTACGAGCAGTACTTC. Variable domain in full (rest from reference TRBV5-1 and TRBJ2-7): KAGVTQTPRYLIKTRGQQVTLSCSPISGHRSVSWYQQTPGQGLQFLFEYFSETQRNKGNFPGRFSGRQFSNSRSEMNVSTLELGDSALYLCASSLGQNYEQYFGPGTRLTVT.

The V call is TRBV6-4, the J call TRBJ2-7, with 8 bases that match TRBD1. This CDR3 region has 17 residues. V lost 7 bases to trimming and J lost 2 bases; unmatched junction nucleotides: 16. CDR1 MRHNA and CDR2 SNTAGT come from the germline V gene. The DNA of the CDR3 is TGTGCCAGCAACCGGGACAGGAGGCTGAATTACGCCTACGAGCAGTACTTC. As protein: CASNRDRRLNYAYEQYF.

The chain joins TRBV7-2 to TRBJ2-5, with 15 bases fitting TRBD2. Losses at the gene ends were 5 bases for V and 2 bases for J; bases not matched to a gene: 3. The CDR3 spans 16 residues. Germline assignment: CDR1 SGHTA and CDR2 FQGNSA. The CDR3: CASSMGTSGGQETQYF. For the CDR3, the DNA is TGTGCCAGCAGCATGGGGACTAGCGGGGGGCAAGAGACCCAGTACTTC.

The CDR3 is CASSRTGSGSPLHF. The DNA for the CDR3 is TGTGCCAGCAGTAGGACAGGGAGTGGATCACCCCTCCACTTT. The V call is TRBV28, the J call TRBJ1-6; 8 positions match TRBD1. This CDR3 is built from 14 residues. Germline lookup yields CDR1 MDHEN and CDR2 SYDVKM. The ends lost 5 bases at V and 10 bases at J; junction bases unmatched: 7.

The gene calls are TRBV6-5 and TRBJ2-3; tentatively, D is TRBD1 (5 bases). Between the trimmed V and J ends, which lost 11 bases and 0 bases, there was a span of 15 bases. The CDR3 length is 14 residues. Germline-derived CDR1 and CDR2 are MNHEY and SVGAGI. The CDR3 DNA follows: TGTGCCGCACGAATAGGGGATAGCACAGATACGCAGTATTTT. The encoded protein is CAARIGDSTDTQYF.

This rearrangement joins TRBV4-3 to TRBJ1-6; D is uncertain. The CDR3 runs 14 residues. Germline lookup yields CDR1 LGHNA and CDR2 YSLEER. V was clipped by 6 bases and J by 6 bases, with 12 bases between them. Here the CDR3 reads CASRITGFNSPLHF. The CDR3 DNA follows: TGCGCCAGCAGAATCACCGGGTTTAATTCACCCCTCCACTTT.

The CDR3 sequence is CASSTSLPTRGEKLFF. The CDR3 DNA reads as TGTGCCAGCAGCACGTCGCTTCCGACTAGAGGTGAAAAACTGTTTTTT. V usage is TRBV11-2 and J usage is TRBJ1-4; D gene ambiguous. The CDR3 spans 16 residues. Trimming removed 5 bases from V and 7 bases from J, with 20 bases in between. The germline CDR1 and CDR2 sequences are SGHAT and FQNNGV. The variable domain in full, with the rest retrieved from reference TRBV11-2 and TRBJ1-4, is EAGVAQSPRYKIIEKRQSVAFWCNPISGHATLYWYQQILGQGPKLLIQFQNNGVVDDSQLPKDRFSAERLKGVDSTLKIQPAKLEDSAVYLCASSTSLPTRGEKLFFGSGTQLSVL.

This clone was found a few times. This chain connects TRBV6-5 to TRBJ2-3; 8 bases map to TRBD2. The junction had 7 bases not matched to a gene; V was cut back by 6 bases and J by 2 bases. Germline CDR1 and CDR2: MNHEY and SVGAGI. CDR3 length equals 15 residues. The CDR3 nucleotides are TGTGCCAGCAGACGTACTAGCGGTTACACAGATACGCAGTATTTT. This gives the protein CASRRTSGYTDTQYF.